This passage covers 9 T cell receptor beta chains from one sample sequenced in a study of CD8+ T cells in alopecia areata. The treatment is: oral pan-JAK inhibitor, 5-10 mg twice daily. Once RNA had been extracted, it was reverse transcribed into cDNA to act as the sequencing template. Measured with immunoSEQ multiplex PCR; TCRdb has only the in-frame clones, and not every one. The sample includes roughly 40,000 clones, roughly 65% of them seen just once. The sequencing here drew on CD8+ T cells sorted from blood, taken at week 4, from a patient treated with tofacitinib. These receptors all come from a human donor with alopecia areata.

The chain is built from TRBV30 and TRBJ1-6; 11 bases align to TRBD1. This CDR3 spans 13 amino acids. Trimming took 6 bases from V and 16 from J; bases not matched to a gene: 11. CDR1 and CDR2 (germline): GTSNPN, SVGIG (reference sequence). The chain's CDR3 is CACPGQGDLSLHF. CDR3 nucleotides: TGTGCCTGTCCGGGACAGGGGGACCTGTCTCTCCACTTT.

The rearrangement joins TRBV4-3 to TRBJ2-1, with 10 positions matching TRBD2. This CDR3 is 16 amino acids long. Germline lookup yields CDR1 LGHNA and CDR2 YSLEER. The J segment lost 9 bases and the V segment lost 0 bases, leaving 8 bases of the junction unmatched. The DNA for the CDR3 is TGCGCCAGCAGCCAAGAACCCAGCGGGGGGGCAGGTGAGCAGTTCTTC. Its protein product is CASSQEPSGGAGEQFF.

The chain recombines TRBV4-1 with TRBJ2-3; D ambiguous. Trimming removed 4 bases from V and 2 bases from J, with 10 bases in between. The CDR3 runs 14 residues. Germline V lookup: CDR1 MGHRA, CDR2 YSYEKL. The CDR3 is CASSRTDPTDTQYF. Here the CDR3 DNA reads TGCGCCAGCAGCCGGACCGACCCCACAGATACGCAGTATTTT.

This chain joins TRBV4-3 and TRBJ2-1; D assignment may be TRBD1 or TRBD2 (6 bases each). Trimming removed 0 bases at V and 4 bases at J, with 13 bases between. The CDR3 has 16 amino acids. Germline CDR1 and CDR2: LGHNA and YSLEER. The chain's CDR3 is CASSQEVQGGYNEQFF. The CDR3 DNA sequence: TGCGCCAGCAGCCAAGAAGTCCAAGGGGGGTACAATGAGCAGTTCTTC.

This chain links TRBV29-1 with TRBJ2-5, with D possibly matching TRBD2 (6 bases). Germline CDR1 is SQVTM and CDR2 is ANQGSEA. The V gene lost 4 bases and the J gene lost 4 bases, with 13 bases spanning the gap. CDR3 size: 13 residues. The CDR3 nucleotides read TGCAGCGTTGCCCTGGAGGGGCTAGAGACCCAGTACTTC. It encodes CSVALEGLETQYF.

The gene calls are TRBV29-1 and TRBJ2-7, with D perhaps TRBD2 (6 bases). This CDR3 spans 12 amino acids. V shed 7 bases and J shed 3 bases, with 13 bases lying between them. Germline V CDR1 and CDR2: SQVTM, ANQGSEA. The CDR3, as DNA: TGCAGCGCGCGGGATTCTGACTACGAGCAGTACTTC. Translated: CSARDSDYEQYF.

The chain employs TRBV13 and TRBJ1-2; D remains unclear. This CDR3 is 12 amino acids long. V lost 0 bases to trimming and J lost 7 bases, with 6 bases between them. Germline CDR1 and CDR2: PRHDT and FYEKMQ (reference sequence). The CDR3 here is CASSLGLAGYTF. In DNA, the CDR3 is TGTGCCAGCAGCTTAGGGCTGGCTGGCTACACCTTC. The variable domain in full, completed from reference TRBV13 and TRBJ1-2, reads AAGVIQSPRHLIKEKRETATLKCYPIPRHDTVYWYQQGPGQDPQFLISFYEKMQSDKGSIPDRFSAQQFSDYHSELNMSSLELGDSALYFCASSLGLAGYTFGSGTRLTVV.

This chain uses TRBV29-1 with TRBJ1-1; the D is unclear. The CDR3 extends over 11 amino acids. CDR1 is SQVTM and CDR2 is ANQGSEA in the germline V gene. Between the trimmed V and J ends, which lost 6 bases and 13 bases, there was a span of 18 bases. CDR3: CSVPDLGAVFF. The CDR3 nucleotides are TGCAGCGTCCCTGATCTGGGAGCAGTTTTCTTT. The complete variable domain, with remaining parts taken from reference TRBV29-1 and TRBJ1-1, reads SAVISQKPSRDICQRGTSLTIQCQVDSQVTMMFWYRQQPGQSLTLIATANQGSEATYESGFVIDKFPISRPNLTFSTLTVSNMSPEDSSIYLCSVPDLGAVFFGQGTRLTVV.

The rearrangement uses TRBV27 and TRBJ2-7, with unresolved D. The V end lost 6 bases, the J end lost 0 bases, and 12 bases lay between the germline ends. Germline V CDR1 and CDR2: MNHEY, SMNVEV (reference sequence). This CDR3 comprises 14 residues. The CDR3 is CASRVIKSSYEQYF. CDR3 nucleotides: TGTGCCAGCAGAGTGATTAAGAGCTCCTACGAGCAGTACTTC.